The clone carrying this TCR beta chain was recorded a few times. In the authors' workflow: Reference gene primers were amplified, and this amplification served to estimate nucleated cell counts. Generated by immunoSEQ multiplex PCR, the TCRdb table keeps only in-frame clones and is missing some. V, J and clone size reflect that table, while D and trimming were determined from the DNA. The table has about 190,000 clones, around 90% seen once. This sample is part of a study of blood T cell repertoires in COVID-19. Study-wide background: In each case, the material was cDNA or gDNA derived from T cells, B-cell-depleted T cells, or PBMCs.

V was shortened by 0 bases and J by 5 bases, with 16 bases between the two germline ends. Germline values: CDR1 MNHEY, CDR2 SVGAGI. The length of the CDR3 is 16 residues. The chain is built from TRBV6-5 and TRBJ2-5; D may be TRBD2 (6 bases). The sample comprised peripheral blood. The receptor's source is a man aged 55 to 70 with active or convalescent COVID-19. The CDR3 region has the DNA TGTGCCAGCAGTTACTCCTCCCGGGCCGCGGGGGAGACCCAGTACTTC. It yields the protein CASSYSSRAAGETQYF.